These 8 T cell receptor beta chains came from one sample sequenced in a study of blood T cell repertoires in COVID-19. Profiling relied on immunoSEQ multiplex PCR, and the TCRdb table lists in-frame clones only, not all of them. The sample has a few hundred thousand clones, roughly 85% seen once. The sequencing sample was made of PBMCs or T cells enriched from blood (not recorded which). All receptors come from a young woman who had recovered from COVID-19.

This clone has just a few counts. The chain combines TRBV10-3 with TRBJ2-7; unclear D gene. Between the trimmed V and J ends, which lost 5 bases and 3 bases, there was a span of 11 bases. Germline CDR1 is ENHRY and CDR2 is SYGVKD. The CDR3 loop spans 13 amino acids. This CDR3 is CAISRAEIYEQYF. Here the CDR3 DNA reads TGTGCCATCAGTCGTGCCGAGATCTACGAGCAGTACTTC.

This rearrangement joins TRBV6-5 to TRBJ1-1; D may be TRBD1 (5 bases). The V end lost 7 bases, the J end lost 7 bases, and 16 bases lay between the germline ends. The germline V gene has CDR1 MNHEY and CDR2 SVGAGI. The CDR3 sequence is 13 residues long. The CDR3 spells CASISTPGGEAFF. DNA of the CDR3: TGTGCCAGCATCTCTACTCCGGGGGGTGAAGCTTTCTTT.

The V call is TRBV18, the J call TRBJ1-1, with no clear D. The germline gives CDR1 KGHSH, CDR2 LQKENI. V was trimmed by 3 bases and J by 8 bases, leaving 13 bases between them. The CDR3 extends over 13 amino acids. The CDR3 spells CASSPYRDVEAFF. The DNA for the CDR3 is TGTGCCAGCTCACCGTACCGGGATGTAGAAGCTTTCTTT.

Only one count was recorded for this clone. The chain is built from TRBV5-4 and TRBJ1-1, with TRBD1 matching 11 bases. The CDR3 loop spans 16 amino acids. Trimming at V came to 3 bases and at J to 7 bases, leaving 11 bases not matched to a gene. Germline V lookup: CDR1 SGHNT, CDR2 YYREEE (reference sequence). CDR3 residues: CASSSPSAGTGGEAFF. The DNA of the CDR3 is TGTGCCAGCAGCTCTCCTTCTGCCGGGACAGGGGGTGAAGCTTTCTTT. Using reference TRBV5-4 and TRBJ1-1 for the parts outside the CDR3, the full variable domain is ETGVTQSPTHLIKTRGQQVTLRCSSQSGHNTVSWYQQALGQGPQFIFQYYREEENGRGNFPPRFSGLQFPNYSSELNVNALELDDSALYLCASSSPSAGTGGEAFFGQGTRLTVV.

V gene TRBV29-1 combines with J gene TRBJ1-2; 9 bases map to TRBD1. This CDR3 is 15 amino acids long. Germline values: CDR1 SQVTM, CDR2 ANQGSEA. The V gene end was trimmed by 7 bases and the J gene end by 4 bases; junction bases not matched to a gene: 13. Here the CDR3 reads CSAKGGKGQGYGYTF. CDR3 coding DNA: TGCAGCGCAAAAGGGGGGAAGGGACAGGGCTATGGCTACACCTTC.

This clone was found a few times. The chain combines TRBV5-1 with TRBJ2-1, with D hard to call. Trimming shortened V by 0 bases and J by 9 bases, and 16 bases separated the two germline ends. CDR3 length equals 15 residues. Germline V CDR1 and CDR2: SGHRS, YFSETQ. The CDR3 DNA reads as TGCGCCAGCAGCTTGGACCCTCCTGGAGTGCTTGAGCAGTTCTTC. It encodes CASSLDPPGVLEQFF.

The chain employs TRBV29-1 and TRBJ2-5; weak D call: TRBD1 (5 bases). Germline V gene sequence: CDR1 SQVTM, CDR2 ANQGSEA. The CDR3 extends over 12 amino acids. Trimming cost V 6 bases and J 2 bases, with 10 bases left between them. The CDR3 here is CSVRQTQETQYF. CDR3 DNA: TGCAGCGTGAGACAGACTCAAGAGACCCAGTACTTC.

The rearrangement joins TRBV9 to TRBJ2-3; D may be TRBD2 (5 bases). The CDR3 covers 14 residues. CDR1 and CDR2 from the germline V gene are SGDLS and YYNGEE. The V end was cut by 3 bases, the J end by 4 bases, with 12 bases between. CDR3 loop: CASSAAGLADTQYF. CDR3 DNA sequence: TGTGCCAGCAGCGCCGCGGGCCTAGCAGATACGCAGTATTTT.